One sample yielded the 18 T cell receptor beta chains listed below, sequenced in a study of blood T cell repertoires in COVID-19. The method was immunoSEQ multiplex PCR; TCRdb's version includes in-frame clones alone and lacks a portion of them. The sample lists 70,000 to 90,000 clones, 84% seen once, with about 11% in the top ten. Specimen: peripheral blood. Source of these receptors: a human donor in a cohort sampled during active COVID-19.

The chain uses TRBV3-1 (or the pseudogene TRBV3-2) and TRBJ2-7; TRBD2 is a possible D gene (7 bases). The CDR3 has 14 residues. Trimming left V 1 base short and J 6 bases short, with 13 bases between. In germline, CDR1 is LGHDT, CDR2 YNNKEL (reference sequence). CDR3 nucleotides: TGTGCCAGCAGCCAAGGGAACGGGGGGCGCGAGCAGTACTTC. Translated: CASSQGNGGREQYF.

The chain is built from TRBV23-1 and TRBJ2-7; the D gene is possibly TRBD2 (7 bases). TRBV23-1 is classed as an ORF, of uncertain function. The CDR3 is made up of 19 amino acids. The V end lost 2 bases, the J end lost 0 bases, and 23 bases lay between the germline ends. The CDR3 here is CASSQPRTAYGEGSYEQYF. The CDR3 DNA is TGCGCCAGCAGTCAACCGAGGACAGCTTATGGGGAGGGCTCCTACGAGCAGTACTTC.

The chain recombines TRBV7-8 with TRBJ1-2; D might be TRBD1 (6 bases). The V end lost 4 bases, the J end lost 0 bases, and 9 bases lay between the germline ends. Looked up from germline, CDR1 is SGHVS and CDR2 is FQNEAQ. This CDR3 has 14 amino acids. In nucleotides, the CDR3 is TGTGCCAGCAGCTACAGGGCAGCTAACTATGGCTACACCTTC. Translated, it gives CASSYRAANYGYTF. The whole variable domain, remainder taken from reference TRBV7-8 and TRBJ1-2, is GAGVSQSPRYKVAKRGQDVALRCDPISGHVSLFWYQQALGQGPEFLTYFQNEAQLDKSGLPSDRFFAERPEGSVSTLKIQRTQQEDSAVYLCASSYRAANYGYTFGSGTRLTVV.

This chain joins TRBV6-2 or TRBV6-3 and TRBJ2-1; a possible D gene is TRBD2 (5 bases). The CDR3 loop spans 13 amino acids. Germline loops: CDR1 MNHEY, CDR2 SVGEGT. V gave up 5 bases and J gave up 2 bases, with 7 bases separating them. This chain's CDR3 is CASSRAAYNEQFF. The DNA of the CDR3 is TGTGCCAGCAGTAGAGCGGCCTACAATGAGCAGTTCTTC.

V usage is TRBV19 and J usage is TRBJ1-2; 8 nucleotides match TRBD1. CDR1 is LNHDA, CDR2 SQIVND, per germline (reference sequence). The V segment lost 6 bases and the J segment 3 bases; nucleotides outside the gene matches: 6. The CDR3 is made up of 14 amino acids. Here the CDR3 reads CASSPSGQDYGYTF. The CDR3 bases are TGTGCCAGTAGCCCTTCGGGACAGGACTATGGCTACACCTTC. Full variable domain (rest looked up from reference TRBV19 and TRBJ1-2): DGGITQSPKYLFRKEGQNVTLSCEQNLNHDAMYWYRQDPGQGLRLIYYSQIVNDFQKGDIAEGYSVSREKKESFPLTVTSAQKNPTAFYLCASSPSGQDYGYTFGSGTRLTVV.

The chain links TRBV6-1 to TRBJ2-7; D is perhaps TRBD2 (5 bases). CDR3 length: 13 amino acids. Germline loops: CDR1 MNHNS, CDR2 SASEGT. Trimming shortened V by 3 bases and J by 7 bases, and 13 bases separated the two germline ends. In DNA form, the CDR3 reads TGTGCCAGCAGTGACCCCACCCGGAGGGAGCAGTACTTC. Its protein is CASSDPTRREQYF.

The chain recombines TRBV5-1 with TRBJ2-7; 8 positions agree with TRBD1. Trimming cost V 1 base and J 1 base; bases outside gene matches: 7. Germline V gene sequence: CDR1 SGHRS, CDR2 YFSETQ. The CDR3 sequence is 16 residues long. CDR3 region: CASSLSGGAISYEQYF. The CDR3 DNA reads TGCGCCAGCAGCTTGTCAGGGGGCGCGATTTCCTACGAGCAGTACTTC.

The V call is TRBV5-1, the J call TRBJ2-6, with TRBD1 identical over 7 bases. The ends lost 4 bases at V and 3 bases at J; junction bases unmatched: 10. The V gene's germline CDR1 is SGHRS and CDR2 YFSETQ. This CDR3 is built from 17 residues. The CDR3 DNA reads TGCGCCAGCAGCCCTGGACAGGTTGTAAGTGGGGCCAACGTCCTGACTTTC. Amino acid sequence: CASSPGQVVSGANVLTF.

The V call is TRBV2, the J call TRBJ2-7; 8 bases map to TRBD1. The CDR3 extends over 15 amino acids. Trimming at V came to 6 bases and at J to 0 bases, leaving 7 bases not matched to a gene. Germline values: CDR1 SNHLY, CDR2 FYNNEI. The CDR3: CASRRTGGDSYEQYF. The CDR3 DNA reads TGTGCCAGCAGGCGAACAGGGGGAGACTCCTACGAGCAGTACTTC.

In its sample, this clone was seen once. This chain connects TRBV2 to TRBJ1-5; 7 bases are a match to TRBD1. V gave up 6 bases and J gave up 0 bases; unmatched junction bases: 5. Germline V gene sequence: CDR1 SNHLY, CDR2 FYNNEI. CDR3 length: 15 residues. CDR3 bases: TGTGCCAGCAGGGATGGGACAGATAGCAATCAGCCCCAGCATTTT. This codes for CASRDGTDSNQPQHF.

The chain combines TRBV5-4 with TRBJ2-3; 14 bases fit TRBD2. The germline CDR1 and CDR2 sequences are SGHNT and YYREEE (reference sequence). The V and J ends lost 4 bases and 2 bases, in that order; junction bases with no gene match: 12. CDR3 size: 19 residues. The DNA for the CDR3 is TGTGCCAGCAGCGCACCGGGACTAGCGGGAGAGGGCCTCACAGATACGCAGTATTTT. Translating it yields CASSAPGLAGEGLTDTQYF.

The V and J genes are TRBV10-1 and TRBJ2-1, with D possibly TRBD1 on 6 matching bases. The germline gives CDR1 WNHNN, CDR2 SYGVQD (reference sequence). There are 16 residues in the CDR3. V was trimmed by 5 bases and J by 2 bases, leaving 16 bases between them. CDR3 nucleotide sequence: TGCGCCAGCAGTCTGCGCACAGGGATCACCTACAATGAGCAGTTCTTC. Translation gives CASSLRTGITYNEQFF.

V and J are TRBV5-4 and TRBJ1-1; TRBD1 might be the D (5 bases). Trimming removed 4 bases from V and 2 bases from J, with 12 bases in between. The CDR3 is 14 amino acids. Germline V gene lookup returns CDR1 SGHNT and CDR2 YYREEE (reference sequence). The DNA for the CDR3 is TGTGCCAGCAGCAGGACGACAGCAAACACTGAAGCTTTCTTT. It is translated as CASSRTTANTEAFF.

V and J are TRBV11-2 and TRBJ1-4, with 11 bases aligning to TRBD1. This CDR3 has 15 amino acids. The V segment lost 3 bases and the J segment 7 bases; nucleotides outside the gene matches: 4. Germline assignment: CDR1 SGHAT and CDR2 FQNNGV. CDR3 region: CASSFGTGGSEKLFF. The CDR3 nucleotides are TGTGCCAGCAGCTTCGGGACAGGGGGAAGTGAAAAACTGTTTTTT. Full variable domain (rest looked up from reference TRBV11-2 and TRBJ1-4): EAGVAQSPRYKIIEKRQSVAFWCNPISGHATLYWYQQILGQGPKLLIQFQNNGVVDDSQLPKDRFSAERLKGVDSTLKIQPAKLEDSAVYLCASSFGTGGSEKLFFGSGTQLSVL.

CDR3 sequence: CATVQALAGVSYEQYF. The CDR3 nucleotides read TGTGCCACCGTACAGGCCTTAGCGGGAGTTTCCTACGAGCAGTACTTC. The V and J genes are TRBV28 and TRBJ2-7, with 9 nucleotides matching TRBD2. The CDR3 runs 16 residues. V lost 10 bases, J lost 1 base, and 14 bases stayed unmatched. The germline V gene has CDR1 MDHEN and CDR2 SYDVKM.

This clone is a singleton in its sample. This chain uses TRBV5-1 with TRBJ2-5; D perhaps matches TRBD2 (5 bases). CDR1 is SGHRS and CDR2 is YFSETQ in the germline V gene. Trimming took 1 base from V and 0 from J, leaving 7 bases between them. The CDR3 loop spans 14 amino acids. CDR3 amino acids: CASSLRGYQETQYF. In DNA, the CDR3 is TGCGCCAGCAGCTTGAGAGGGTACCAAGAGACCCAGTACTTC.

The chain recombines TRBV5-1 with TRBJ2-1; 9 bases line up with TRBD2. Germline V gene sequence: CDR1 SGHRS, CDR2 YFSETQ. This CDR3 spans 15 amino acids. J lost 5 bases, V lost 0 bases, and 3 bases had no gene match. This CDR3 is CASSLVSSGNNEQFF. The CDR3 DNA sequence: TGCGCCAGCAGCTTGGTATCTAGCGGGAACAATGAGCAGTTCTTC. Based on the CDR3 plus reference TRBV5-1 and TRBJ2-1, the full variable domain is KAGVTQTPRYLIKTRGQQVTLSCSPISGHRSVSWYQQTPGQGLQFLFEYFSETQRNKGNFPGRFSGRQFSNSRSEMNVSTLELGDSALYLCASSLVSSGNNEQFFGPGTRLTVL.

The rearrangement joins TRBV5-1 to TRBJ2-3; TRBD2 aligns across 14 bases. V lost 5 bases, J lost 2 bases, and 10 bases stayed unmatched. The CDR3 contains 18 residues. Looked up from germline, CDR1 is SGHRS and CDR2 is YFSETQ. CDR3 DNA sequence: TGCGCCAGCAGACACGGGACTAGCGGGAGTTCCTACACAGATACGCAGTATTTT. Residues: CASRHGTSGSSYTDTQYF.